The entry that follows covers one TCR beta chain sequence. There are a few counts of this clonotype. Which antigen it targets is not known. No per-base quality is available; no much larger clone lies one base away. The V end gives up 4 bases and the J end 7 bases, leaving 7 bases in the junction not matched to a gene. The germline V gene supplies CDR1 SGHRS and CDR2 YFSETQ. The cysteine opens and the phenylalanine closes a CDR3 of 14 amino acids. Only the CDR3 portion is preserved as DNA: 42 bases, with reading frame beginning at the first base. This sample stems from a study of spatial heterogeneity in lung cancer (dated by TCRdb to between 2019 and 2020). Describing the broader study: Samples were obtained from around 72 patients with early-stage, untreated non-small cell lung cancer from the lung TRACERx cohort. At surgery, both alpha and beta chains were TCR-sequenced in 200 to 250 tumor regions, about 64 matched nontumor lung samples and 56 PBMC samples. In the raw uncorrected reads, each unique combination of TCR and UMI appeared more than ten times on average. TCR repertoire features were related to nonsynonymous mutation counts determined by whole-exome sequencing of tumor tissue. In non-small cell lung cancer, the study made a quantitative comparison of TCR alpha and beta repertoires among multiple tumor regions, matched nontumor lung and blood. Beta-chain transcripts were consistently detected in greater numbers than alpha-chain transcripts, which likely reflected higher beta-chain transcript abundance. Follow-up PBMC samples were sequenced whenever available, and the median time to follow-up was 2 to 3 years after resection. Broader findings and caveats from the paper: Additional single-cell paired TCR alpha and beta sequencing was considered necessary to confirm, at a functional level, the hypothesis that regional TCRs recognize regional mutations. Ubiquitous expanded tumor TCRs showed up in blood more often at tumor resection than at routine follow-up. Only 14 patients were included in comparisons of baseline and follow-up blood repertoires.

The library was obtained by 5' RACE. Sequencer: NextSeq 500. In the TCR library protocol, a unique molecular identifier was attached to each TCR cDNA molecule so that PCR and sequencing errors could be corrected. Under the source paper's analysis protocol: TCR identification, UMI-based error correction and CDR3 extraction were all carried out with Decombinator tools. Expanded TCRs were defined as those above a frequency of 2 per 1,000, corresponding to the top 1% of the tumor frequency distribution. Renyi diversity was computed with the R vegan package after each repertoire had been subsampled 100 times to 5,000 TCRs. CDR3 similarity networks were constructed using string-kernel similarity of amino acid triplets, with links drawn between CDR3s whose pairwise similarity was above 0.82. The raw public reads went through TCRdb reprocessing: fastp at Q25, MiXCR clone calling, in-frame beta chains kept. Every distinct CDR3 protein forms one entry, paired with its most common genes and DNA. V and J calls and clone size were set by TCRdb, not the authors. This sample comprises 4,000 or so distinct CDR3 sequences, roughly 24% of them detected only once. The ten largest account for 5.7% of the sample.

The label giving this sample's time point can be read as: blood at routine non-recurrence follow-up after resection. Whole RNA extracted from tumor and nontumor lung tissue, or from cryopreserved PBMC samples, was used for TCR sequencing without cell sorting. Only patients for whom sufficient RNA was available from at least two tumor regions were selected for TCR sequencing. Here the chain combines TRBV5-1 and TRBJ2-2, and TRBD1 matches 7 of the central bases. The receptor comes from a male donor with early-stage non-small cell lung cancer. The sequences come from PBMCs, collected at follow-up. The CDR3 protein is CASSPTGSGGELFF. The DNA sequence is TGCGCCAGCAGCCCGACAGGGAGTGGCGGGGAGCTGTTTTTT.